Listed below are T cell receptor beta chains from one sample, sequenced in a study of T cell repertoires in cytomegalovirus infection. TCRdb re-called the reads through MiXCR, storing one row per CDR3 protein. The sample shows 200,000 to 250,000 distinct CDR3 sequences, roughly 23% of them seen only once. The specimen was CD8+ T cells from PBMCs. The receptors come from a human donor in good health (CMV status not recorded). Some clones in this sample may be carry-over from other donors' samples. Each CDR3 is given with its conserved first and last residue. The D gene is left open where the match is weak. Expanded clones are given a class, and other clones once, few, many or no size at all.

j_gene	v_gene	abundance	d_gene	CDR3nt	CDR3aa
TRBJ2-3	TRBV9	-	-	TGTGCCAGCAGCGAGGGACGGAACACAGATACGCAGTATTTT	CASSEGRNTDTQYF
TRBJ2-1	TRBV6-6	few	TRBD2	TGTGCCAGCAGTTACGAGCGGGGGGGCGGTGAGCAGTTCTTC	CASSYERGGGEQFF
TRBJ2-3	TRBV28	-	-	TGTGCCAGCACTAAAATCCGGACATGGGGCACAGATACGCAGTATTTT	CASTKIRTWGTDTQYF
TRBJ2-1	TRBV4-1	few	TRBD2	TGCGCCAGCAGCCAAGAAGGCGGCTTTAGCGGGGCCTACAATGAGCAGTTCTTC	CASSQEGGFSGAYNEQFF
TRBJ1-1	TRBV4-1	few	-	TGCGCCAGCAGCTACGATCTGAACACTGAAGCTTTCTTT	CASSYDLNTEAFF
TRBJ2-7	TRBV7-6	-	-	TGTGCCAGCAGCCCAAACGGGCTCGAGCAGTACTTC	CASSPNGLEQYF
TRBJ1-3	TRBV7-8	many	TRBD1	TGTGCCAGCAGCTTATTAAGCGGGACAGGACCTGGAAACACCATATATTTT	CASSLLSGTGPGNTIYF
TRBJ1-6	TRBV4-2	few	-	TGTGCCAGCAGCCAGGCGGATTTCGGTGATTCACCCCTCCACTTT	CASSQADFGDSPLHF
TRBJ2-7	TRBV7-8	many	-	TGTGCCAGCAGCTCCCAGACCGCCGGGACACCAACCTACGAGCAGTACTTC	CASSSQTAGTPTYEQYF
TRBJ2-7	TRBV25-1	-	TRBD1	TGTGCCACCCAGCGGTCGGACAGGGGGTACTACGAGCAGTACTTC	CATQRSDRGYYEQYF
TRBJ1-5	TRBV28	-	TRBD1	TGTGCCAGCACTTTGTCGACAGGGGCAAAGGATCAGCCCCAGCATTTT	CASTLSTGAKDQPQHF
TRBJ2-3	TRBV7-2	-	TRBD2	TGTGCCAGCAGCTTAGAGGTCGGGGGGGCCCAAGATACGCAGTATTTT	CASSLEVGGAQDTQYF
TRBJ2-7	TRBV27	-	-	TGTGCCAGCAGCGACGGGGGAACCATCTACGAGCAGTACTTC	CASSDGGTIYEQYF
TRBJ1-2	TRBV6-2/TRBV6-3	few	TRBD1	TGTGCCAGCAGTTACTATACCGGGACAGGGGATGGCTACACCTTC	CASSYYTGTGDGYTF
TRBJ2-7	TRBV20-1	-	TRBD2	TGCAGTGCTAGTTGGCTAGCGGGGGGTGTCTACGAGCAGTACTTC	CSASWLAGGVYEQYF
TRBJ1-1	TRBV7-9	-	-	TGTGCCAGCAGCCCCCCGGGCGCTAACACTGAAGCTTTCTTT	CASSPPGANTEAFF
TRBJ2-5	TRBV7-6	-	-	TGTGCCAGCAGCTTAGCCCTGAACACGGGGAGTTCGACCCAGTACTTC	CASSLALNTGSSTQYF
TRBJ2-3	TRBV7-8	many	-	TGTGCCAGCAGCTTCAACGTGGATACGCAGTATTTT	CASSFNVDTQYF
TRBJ2-5	TRBV12-3/TRBV12-4	many	TRBD1	TGTGCCAGCAGTCGGGCGGGACAGGGAAGTGGAGAGACCCAGTACTTC	CASSRAGQGSGETQYF
TRBJ2-7	TRBV2	-	-	TGTGCCAGCAGTGAAGCGCGGTGGGACACCGATTACGAGCAGTACTTC	CASSEARWDTDYEQYF